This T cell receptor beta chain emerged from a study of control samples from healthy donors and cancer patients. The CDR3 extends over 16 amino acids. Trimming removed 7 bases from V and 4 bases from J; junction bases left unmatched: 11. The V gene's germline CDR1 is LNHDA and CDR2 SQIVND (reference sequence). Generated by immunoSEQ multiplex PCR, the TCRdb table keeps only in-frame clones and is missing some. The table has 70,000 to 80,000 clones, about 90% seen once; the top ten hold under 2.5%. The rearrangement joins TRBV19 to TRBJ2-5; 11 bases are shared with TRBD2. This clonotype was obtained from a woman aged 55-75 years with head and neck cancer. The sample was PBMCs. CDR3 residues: CASKDLAGGPPETQYF. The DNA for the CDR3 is TGTGCCAGTAAAGACCTAGCGGGAGGCCCCCCAGAGACCCAGTACTTC.